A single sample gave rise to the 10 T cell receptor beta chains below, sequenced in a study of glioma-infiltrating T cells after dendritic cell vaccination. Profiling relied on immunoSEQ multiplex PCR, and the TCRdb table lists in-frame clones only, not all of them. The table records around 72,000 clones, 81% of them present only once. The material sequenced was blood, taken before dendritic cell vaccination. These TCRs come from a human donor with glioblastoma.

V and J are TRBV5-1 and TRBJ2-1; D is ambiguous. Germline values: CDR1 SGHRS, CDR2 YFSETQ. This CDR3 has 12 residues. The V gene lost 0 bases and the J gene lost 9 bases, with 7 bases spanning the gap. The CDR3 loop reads CASSLAIGEQFF. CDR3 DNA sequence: TGCGCCAGCAGCTTGGCCATCGGTGAGCAGTTCTTC. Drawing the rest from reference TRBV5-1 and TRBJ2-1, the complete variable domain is KAGVTQTPRYLIKTRGQQVTLSCSPISGHRSVSWYQQTPGQGLQFLFEYFSETQRNKGNFPGRFSGRQFSNSRSEMNVSTLELGDSALYLCASSLAIGEQFFGPGTRLTVL.

The CDR3 sequence is CASNRLRGAQETQYF. CDR3 in DNA: TGTGCCAGCAACAGACTGCGGGGGGCCCAAGAGACCCAGTACTTC. The chain combines TRBV2 with TRBJ2-5, with 8 bases that match TRBD2. Trimming at V came to 7 bases and at J to 1 base, leaving 8 bases not matched to a gene. This CDR3 comprises 15 residues. Germline V CDR1 and CDR2: SNHLY, FYNNEI.

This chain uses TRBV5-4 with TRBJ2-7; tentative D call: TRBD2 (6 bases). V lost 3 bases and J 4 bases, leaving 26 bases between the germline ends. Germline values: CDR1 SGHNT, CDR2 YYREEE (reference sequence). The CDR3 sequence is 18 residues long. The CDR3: CASSSGNTGGVGGYEQYF. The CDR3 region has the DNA TGTGCCAGCAGCTCAGGCAATACAGGAGGGGTAGGAGGATACGAGCAGTACTTC.

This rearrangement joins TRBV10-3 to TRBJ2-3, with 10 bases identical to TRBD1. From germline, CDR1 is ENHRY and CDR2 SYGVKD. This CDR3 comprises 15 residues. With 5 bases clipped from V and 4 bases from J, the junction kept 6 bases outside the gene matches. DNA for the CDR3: TGTGCCATCAGTCCGGGACAGGGGATGTCAGATACGCAGTATTTT. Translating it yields CAISPGQGMSDTQYF.

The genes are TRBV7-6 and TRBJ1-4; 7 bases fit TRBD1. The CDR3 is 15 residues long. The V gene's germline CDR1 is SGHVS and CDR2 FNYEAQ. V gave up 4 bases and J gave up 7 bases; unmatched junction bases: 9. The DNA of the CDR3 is TGTGCCAGCAGCTGGGGGACAGAAGGAGGTGAAAAACTGTTTTTT. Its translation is CASSWGTEGGEKLFF.

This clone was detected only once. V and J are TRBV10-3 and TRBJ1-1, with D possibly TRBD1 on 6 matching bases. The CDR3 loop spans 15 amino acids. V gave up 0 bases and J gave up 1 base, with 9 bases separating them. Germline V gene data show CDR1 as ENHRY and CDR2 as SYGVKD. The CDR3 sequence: CAISESYRENTEAFF. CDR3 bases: TGTGCCATCAGTGAGTCTTACAGGGAGAACACTGAAGCTTTCTTT.

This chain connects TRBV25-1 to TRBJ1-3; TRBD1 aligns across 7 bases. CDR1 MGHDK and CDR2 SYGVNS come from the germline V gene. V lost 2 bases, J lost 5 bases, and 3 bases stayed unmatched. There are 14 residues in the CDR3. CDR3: CASSEEGARNTIYF. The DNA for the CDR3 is TGTGCCAGCAGTGAAGAGGGGGCGAGAAACACCATATATTTT.

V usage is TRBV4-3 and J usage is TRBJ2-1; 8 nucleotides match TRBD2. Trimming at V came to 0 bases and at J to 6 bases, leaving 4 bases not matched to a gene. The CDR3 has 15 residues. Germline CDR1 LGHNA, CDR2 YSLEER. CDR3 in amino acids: CASSQDQLAANEQFF. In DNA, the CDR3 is TGCGCCAGCAGCCAAGATCAACTAGCGGCCAATGAGCAGTTCTTC.

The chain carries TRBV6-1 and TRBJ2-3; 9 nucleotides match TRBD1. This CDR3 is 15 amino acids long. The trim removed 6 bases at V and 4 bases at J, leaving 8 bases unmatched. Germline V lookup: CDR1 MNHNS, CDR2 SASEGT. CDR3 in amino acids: CASSGPGTGSDTQYF. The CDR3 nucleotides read TGTGCCAGCAGCGGTCCCGGGACAGGGTCAGATACGCAGTATTTT.

Here the CDR3 DNA reads TGTGCCAGCAGCTTAGTTCCAGCGGGGGGACAAGAGACCCAGTACTTC. Encoded protein: CASSLVPAGGQETQYF. V usage is TRBV7-2 and J usage is TRBJ2-5; the match to TRBD2 covers 9 bases. The CDR3 consists of 16 residues. V lost 1 base and J lost 2; bases outside the gene matches: 5. CDR1 and CDR2 from the germline V gene are SGHTA and FQGNSA. Based on the CDR3 plus reference TRBV7-2 and TRBJ2-5, the full variable domain is GAGVSQSPSNKVTEKGKDVELRCDPISGHTALYWYRQSLGQGLEFLIYFQGNSAPDKSGLPSDRFSAERTGGSVSTLTIQRTQQEDSAVYLCASSLVPAGGQETQYFGPGTRLLVL.